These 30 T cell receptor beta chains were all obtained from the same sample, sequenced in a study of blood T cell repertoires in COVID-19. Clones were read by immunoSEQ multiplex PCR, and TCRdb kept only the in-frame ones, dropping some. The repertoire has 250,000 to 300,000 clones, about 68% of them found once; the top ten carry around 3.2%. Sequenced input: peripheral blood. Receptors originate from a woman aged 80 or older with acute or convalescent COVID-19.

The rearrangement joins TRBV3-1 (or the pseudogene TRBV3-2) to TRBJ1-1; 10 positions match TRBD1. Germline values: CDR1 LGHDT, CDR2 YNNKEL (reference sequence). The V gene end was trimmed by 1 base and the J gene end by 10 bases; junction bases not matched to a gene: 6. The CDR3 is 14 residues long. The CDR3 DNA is TGTGCCAGCAGCCAAGTGGGACAGGGGCGTGTAGCTTTCTTT. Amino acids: CASSQVGQGRVAFF.

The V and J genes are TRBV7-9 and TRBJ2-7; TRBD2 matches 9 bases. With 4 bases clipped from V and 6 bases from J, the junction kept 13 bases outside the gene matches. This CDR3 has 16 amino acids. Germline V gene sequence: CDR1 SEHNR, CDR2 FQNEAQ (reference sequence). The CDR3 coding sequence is TGTGCCAGCAGCTCGGGGAGTAGCGGGGGTAACGGCGAGCAGTACTTC. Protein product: CASSSGSSGGNGEQYF.

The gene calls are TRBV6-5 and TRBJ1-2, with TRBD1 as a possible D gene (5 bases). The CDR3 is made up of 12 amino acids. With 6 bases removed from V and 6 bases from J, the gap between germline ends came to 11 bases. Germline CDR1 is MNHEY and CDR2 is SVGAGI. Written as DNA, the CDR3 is TGTGCCAGCAGCCCCGGGGGAGATGGCTACACCTTC. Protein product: CASSPGGDGYTF.

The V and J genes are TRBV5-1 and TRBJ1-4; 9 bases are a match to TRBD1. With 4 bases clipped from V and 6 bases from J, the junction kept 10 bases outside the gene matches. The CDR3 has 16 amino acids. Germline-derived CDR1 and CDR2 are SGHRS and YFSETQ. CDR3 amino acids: CASSASLRDRDEKLFF. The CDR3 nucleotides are TGCGCCAGCAGCGCCTCCCTCCGGGACAGGGATGAAAAACTGTTTTTT.

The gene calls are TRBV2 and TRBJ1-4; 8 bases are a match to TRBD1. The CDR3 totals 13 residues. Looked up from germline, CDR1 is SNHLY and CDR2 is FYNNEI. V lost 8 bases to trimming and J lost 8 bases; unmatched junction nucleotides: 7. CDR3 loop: CASRTGFQEKLFF. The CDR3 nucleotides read TGTGCCAGCCGGACAGGGTTTCAGGAAAAACTGTTTTTT.

The CDR3 nucleotides read TGTGCCAGCAGCGTGACAGGGGGCGGGACTGAAAAACTGTTTTTT. Translating it yields CASSVTGGGTEKLFF. The chain carries TRBV9 and TRBJ1-4, with 10 positions matching TRBD1. Germline lookup yields CDR1 SGDLS and CDR2 YYNGEE. After removal of 2 bases from V and 7 bases from J, the junction contained 5 bases not matched to a gene. The CDR3 has 15 residues.

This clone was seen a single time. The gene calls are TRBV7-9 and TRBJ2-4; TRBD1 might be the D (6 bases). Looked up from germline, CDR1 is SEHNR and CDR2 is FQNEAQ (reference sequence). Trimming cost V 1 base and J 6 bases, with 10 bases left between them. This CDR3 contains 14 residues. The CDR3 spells CASSLVLTGNIQYF. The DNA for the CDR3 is TGTGCCAGCAGCTTAGTCCTGACAGGAAACATTCAGTACTTC.

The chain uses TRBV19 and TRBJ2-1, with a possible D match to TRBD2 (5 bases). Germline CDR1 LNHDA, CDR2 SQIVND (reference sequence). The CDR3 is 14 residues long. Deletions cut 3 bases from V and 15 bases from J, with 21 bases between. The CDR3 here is CASSISSLRAPPFF. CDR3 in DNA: TGTGCCAGTAGTATCTCCTCCCTGAGGGCCCCCCCGTTCTTC. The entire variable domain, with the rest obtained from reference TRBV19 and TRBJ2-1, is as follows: DGGITQSPKYLFRKEGQNVTLSCEQNLNHDAMYWYRQDPGQGLRLIYYSQIVNDFQKGDIAEGYSVSREKKESFPLTVTSAQKNPTAFYLCASSISSLRAPPFFGPGTRLTVL.

CDR3 sequence reads: CASSLDRGREETQYF. The DNA for the CDR3 is TGTGCCAGCAGCTTGGACAGGGGGCGTGAGGAGACCCAGTACTTC. This chain links TRBV5-4 with TRBJ2-5; TRBD1 matches at 9 bases. Trimming cost V 0 bases and J 5 bases; bases outside gene matches: 5. Germline loops: CDR1 SGHNT, CDR2 YYREEE (reference sequence). The length of the CDR3 is 15 residues.

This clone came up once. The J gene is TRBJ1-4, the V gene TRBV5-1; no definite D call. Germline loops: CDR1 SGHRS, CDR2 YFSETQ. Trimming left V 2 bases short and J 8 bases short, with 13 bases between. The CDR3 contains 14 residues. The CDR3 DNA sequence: TGCGCCAGCAGCTTTGGAGGTCTTGAGGAAAAACTGTTTTTT. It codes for CASSFGGLEEKLFF. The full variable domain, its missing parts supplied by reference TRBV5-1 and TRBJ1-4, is KAGVTQTPRYLIKTRGQQVTLSCSPISGHRSVSWYQQTPGQGLQFLFEYFSETQRNKGNFPGRFSGRQFSNSRSEMNVSTLELGDSALYLCASSFGGLEEKLFFGSGTQLSVL.

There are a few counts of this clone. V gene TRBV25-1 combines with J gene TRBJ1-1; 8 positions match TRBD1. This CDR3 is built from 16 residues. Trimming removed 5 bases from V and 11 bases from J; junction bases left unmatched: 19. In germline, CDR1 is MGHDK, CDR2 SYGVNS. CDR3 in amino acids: CASSQWTGWTFQGAFF. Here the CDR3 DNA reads TGTGCCAGCAGTCAATGGACAGGGTGGACTTTTCAGGGGGCTTTCTTT.

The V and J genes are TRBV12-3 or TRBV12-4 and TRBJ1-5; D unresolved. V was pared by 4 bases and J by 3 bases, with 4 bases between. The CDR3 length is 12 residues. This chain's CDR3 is CASSSHNQPQHF. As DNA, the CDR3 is TGTGCCAGCAGTTCCCACAATCAGCCCCAGCATTTT.

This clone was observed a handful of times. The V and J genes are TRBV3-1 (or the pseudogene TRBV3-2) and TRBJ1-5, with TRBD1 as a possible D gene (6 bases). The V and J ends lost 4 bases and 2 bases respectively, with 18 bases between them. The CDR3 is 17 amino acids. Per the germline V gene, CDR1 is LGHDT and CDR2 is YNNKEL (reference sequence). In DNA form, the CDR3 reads TGTGCCAGCAGCCCCACCACGGGGGCGGGAGGCAATCAGCCCCAGCATTTT. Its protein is CASSPTTGAGGNQPQHF.

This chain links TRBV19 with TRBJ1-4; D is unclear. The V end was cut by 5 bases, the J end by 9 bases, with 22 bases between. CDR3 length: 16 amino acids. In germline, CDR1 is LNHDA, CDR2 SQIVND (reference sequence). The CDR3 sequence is CASSAQTGIRTQKLFF. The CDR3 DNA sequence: TGTGCCAGTAGTGCTCAAACCGGGATAAGGACCCAAAAACTGTTTTTT.

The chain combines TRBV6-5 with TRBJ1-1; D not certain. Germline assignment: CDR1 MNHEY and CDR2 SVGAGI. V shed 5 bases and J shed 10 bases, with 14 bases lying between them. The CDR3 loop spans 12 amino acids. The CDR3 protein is CASSTGDTGAFF. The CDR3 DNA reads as TGTGCCAGCAGTACGGGAGACACCGGAGCTTTCTTT.

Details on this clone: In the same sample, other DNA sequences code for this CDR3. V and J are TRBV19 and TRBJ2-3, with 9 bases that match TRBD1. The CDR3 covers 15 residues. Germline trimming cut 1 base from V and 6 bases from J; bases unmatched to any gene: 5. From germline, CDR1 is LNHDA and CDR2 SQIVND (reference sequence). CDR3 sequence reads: CASSIGQGGPDTQYF. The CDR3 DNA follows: TGTGCCAGTAGTATAGGACAGGGGGGCCCGGATACGCAGTATTTT.

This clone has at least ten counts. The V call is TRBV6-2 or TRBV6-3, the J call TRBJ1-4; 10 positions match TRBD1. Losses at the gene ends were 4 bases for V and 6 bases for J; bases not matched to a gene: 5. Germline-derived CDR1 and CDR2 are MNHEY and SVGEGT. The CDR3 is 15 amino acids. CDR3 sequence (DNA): TGTGCCAGCAGTTCCTCCGGGACAGGGGATGAAAAACTGTTTTTT. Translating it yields CASSSSGTGDEKLFF.

CDR3 amino acids: CASSPPTQNTGELFF. The CDR3 bases are TGCGCCAGCAGCCCCCCGACACAGAACACCGGGGAGCTGTTTTTT. The chain uses TRBV5-1 and TRBJ2-2, with D hard to call. The germline V gene has CDR1 SGHRS and CDR2 YFSETQ. The CDR3 runs to 15 residues. Trimming stripped 4 bases from V and 1 base from J, with 11 bases between.

In DNA form, the CDR3 reads TGTGCCAGCTCCCTACAGGGGGCGAGTTCTAACTATGGCTACACCTTC. It translates to CASSLQGASSNYGYTF. The V call is TRBV18, the J call TRBJ1-2; 9 bases map to TRBD1. Germline CDR1 reads KGHSH; CDR2 reads LQKENI. The CDR3 is 16 amino acids. Trimming at V came to 6 bases and at J to 0 bases, leaving 8 bases not matched to a gene.

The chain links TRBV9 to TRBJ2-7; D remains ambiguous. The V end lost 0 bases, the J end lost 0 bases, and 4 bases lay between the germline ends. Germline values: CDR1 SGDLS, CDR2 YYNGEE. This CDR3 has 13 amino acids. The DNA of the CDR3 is TGTGCCAGCAGCGTAGGGAGCTCCTACGAGCAGTACTTC. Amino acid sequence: CASSVGSSYEQYF.

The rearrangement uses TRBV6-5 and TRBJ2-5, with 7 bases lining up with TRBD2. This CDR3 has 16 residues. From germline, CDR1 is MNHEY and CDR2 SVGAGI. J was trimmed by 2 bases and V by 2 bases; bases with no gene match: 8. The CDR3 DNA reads TGTGCCAGCAGTTACGGGGTACAGCGGGGTCAAGAGACCCAGTACTTC. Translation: CASSYGVQRGQETQYF.

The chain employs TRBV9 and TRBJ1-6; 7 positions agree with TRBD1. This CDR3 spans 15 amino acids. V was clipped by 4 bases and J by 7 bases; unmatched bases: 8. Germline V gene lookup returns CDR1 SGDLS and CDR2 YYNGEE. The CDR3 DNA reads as TGTGCCAGCAGCTCCCTGACAGGGTGGAATTCACCCCTCCACTTT. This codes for CASSSLTGWNSPLHF.

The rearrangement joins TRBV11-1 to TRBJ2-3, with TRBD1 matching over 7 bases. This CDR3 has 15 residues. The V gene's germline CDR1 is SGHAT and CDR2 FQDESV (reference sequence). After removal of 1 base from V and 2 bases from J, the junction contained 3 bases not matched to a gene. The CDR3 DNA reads TGTGCCAGCAGCTTAGGGCAGGGGGTCACAGATACGCAGTATTTT. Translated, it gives CASSLGQGVTDTQYF.

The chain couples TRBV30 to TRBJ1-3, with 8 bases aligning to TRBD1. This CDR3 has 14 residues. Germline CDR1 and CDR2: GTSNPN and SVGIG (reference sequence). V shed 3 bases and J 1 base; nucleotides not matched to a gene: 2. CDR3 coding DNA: TGTGCCTGGAGCAGGGGGCAATCTGGAAACACCATATATTTT. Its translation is CAWSRGQSGNTIYF.

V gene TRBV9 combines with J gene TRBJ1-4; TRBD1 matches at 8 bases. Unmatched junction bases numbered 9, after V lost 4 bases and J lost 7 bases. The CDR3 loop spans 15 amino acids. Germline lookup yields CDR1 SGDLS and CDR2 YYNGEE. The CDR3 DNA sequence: TGTGCCAGCAGCCCAAGACAGGGGTCAAGTGAAAAACTGTTTTTT. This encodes CASSPRQGSSEKLFF. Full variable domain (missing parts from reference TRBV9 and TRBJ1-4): DSGVTQTPKHLITATGQRVTLRCSPRSGDLSVYWYQQSLDQGLQFLIQYYNGEERAKGNILERFSAQQFPDLHSELNLSSLELGDSALYFCASSPRQGSSEKLFFGSGTQLSVL.

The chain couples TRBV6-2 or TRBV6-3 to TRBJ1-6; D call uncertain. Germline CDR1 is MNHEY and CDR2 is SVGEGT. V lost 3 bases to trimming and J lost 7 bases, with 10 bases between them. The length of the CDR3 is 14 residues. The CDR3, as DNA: TGTGCCAGCAGTTATTCGAGGGAAAATTCACCCCTCCACTTT. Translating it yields CASSYSRENSPLHF.

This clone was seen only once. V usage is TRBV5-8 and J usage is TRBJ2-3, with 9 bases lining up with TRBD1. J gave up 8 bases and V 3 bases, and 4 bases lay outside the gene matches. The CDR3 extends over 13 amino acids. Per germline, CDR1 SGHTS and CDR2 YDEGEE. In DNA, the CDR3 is TGTGCCAGCAGCTCACGGGACAGGGTTACGCAGTATTTT. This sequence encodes CASSSRDRVTQYF.

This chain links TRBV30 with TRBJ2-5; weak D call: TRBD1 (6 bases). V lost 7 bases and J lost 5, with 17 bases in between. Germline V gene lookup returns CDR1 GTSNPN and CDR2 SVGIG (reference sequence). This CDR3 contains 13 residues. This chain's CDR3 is CAFSTGYVETQYF. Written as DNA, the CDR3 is TGTGCCTTCTCAACAGGGTATGTGGAGACCCAGTACTTC.

In DNA, the CDR3 is TGTGCCAGCAGCCCCGGGACAGGACTTGAAGCTTTCTTT. Translation gives CASSPGTGLEAFF. The chain employs TRBV3-1 (or the pseudogene TRBV3-2) and TRBJ1-1, with TRBD1 identical over 8 bases. CDR1 is LGHDT, CDR2 YNNKEL, per germline (reference sequence). V lost 4 bases, J lost 7 bases, and 5 bases stayed unmatched. CDR3 length: 13 residues.

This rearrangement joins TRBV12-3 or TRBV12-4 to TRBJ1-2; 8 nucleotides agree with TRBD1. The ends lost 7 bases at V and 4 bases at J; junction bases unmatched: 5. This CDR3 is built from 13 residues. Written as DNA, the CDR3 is TGTGCCAGCACTTCAGGGGGCGCCTATGGCTACACCTTC. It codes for CASTSGGAYGYTF.